A selection of T cell receptor beta chains follows, all from one sample in a study of brain metastases from non-small cell lung cancer. Sequenced by immunoSEQ multiplex PCR; TCRdb stores in-frame clones only, minus some. The table lists 13,000 to 15,000 clones, over 75% of them singletons. The sequencing input was primary lung tumor tissue. The source is a donor at least 40 years old with non-small cell lung cancer. Both conserved end residues are part of each CDR3. The D gene is left open where the match is weak. Some rows have no size entry. The others give once, few or many, or a class for an expanded clone.

CDR3aa	CDR3nt	v_gene	len	d_gene	j_gene	abundance
CASTPGQGFYGYTF	TGTGCCAGCACCCCGGGACAGGGATTCTATGGCTACACCTTC	TRBV6-5	14	TRBD1	TRBJ1-2	-
CASSPGGVSTETFF	TGTGCCAGCAGTCCCGGGGGGGTTTCCACTGAAACTTTCTTT	TRBV6-4	14	-	TRBJ1-1	-
CASSYTRTYEQYF	TGTGCCAGCAGTTACACACGGACCTACGAGCAGTACTTC	TRBV6-5	13	-	TRBJ2-7	-
CASTWTGGNEQFF	TGCGCCAGCACCTGGACAGGGGGCAATGAGCAGTTCTTC	TRBV23-1	13	TRBD1	TRBJ2-1	-
CSVDLWGSDTQYF	TGCAGCGTTGATCTCTGGGGGTCAGATACGCAGTATTTT	TRBV29-1	13	-	TRBJ2-3	-
CAWGGLNTEAFF	TGTGCCTGGGGGGGTTTGAACACTGAAGCTTTCTTT	TRBV30	12	-	TRBJ1-1	-
CASSYLPGTPPTEAFF	TGTGCCAGCAGTTATTTACCCGGGACACCTCCCACTGAAGCTTTCTTT	TRBV6-5	16	-	TRBJ1-1	-
CASSVDLAGAYYGYTF	TGTGCCAGCAGCGTAGATCTCGCGGGAGCATACTATGGCTACACCTTC	TRBV9	16	-	TRBJ1-2	-
CASSSKRSRSYNSPLHF	TGTGCCAGCAGCTCCAAGAGGTCCCGCTCCTATAATTCACCCCTCCACTTT	TRBV5-6	17	-	TRBJ1-6	once
CASKAPTGSGETQYF	TGTGCCAGCAAAGCCCCGACAGGCTCGGGGGAGACCCAGTACTTC	TRBV2	15	-	TRBJ2-5	-
CASMTDSYGYTF	TGCGCCAGCATGACGGACAGCTATGGCTACACCTTC	TRBV10-2	12	-	TRBJ1-2	-
CASSRADSNEKLFF	TGTGCCAGCAGCCGCGCCGACAGTAATGAAAAACTGTTTTTT	TRBV2	14	-	TRBJ1-4	-
CASSEGLRVWDEQFF	TGTGCCAGCAGTGAAGGGTTAAGGGTCTGGGATGAGCAGTTCTTC	TRBV2	15	-	TRBJ2-1	-
CASSEPWPQHF	TGTGCCAGCAGTGAACCGTGGCCCCAGCATTTT	TRBV6-1	11	-	TRBJ1-5	-
CASSLGQGAYGYTF	TGTGCCAGCAGCTTGGGACAGGGGGCCTATGGCTACACCTTC	TRBV5-6	14	TRBD1	TRBJ1-2	-
CASSSNIYEQYF	TGTGCCAGCAGTTCAAATATCTACGAGCAGTACTTC	TRBV12-3/TRBV12-4	12	-	TRBJ2-7	-
CASSTRDRLFYGYTF	TGTGCCAGCAGCACCAGGGACAGGCTATTCTATGGCTACACCTTC	TRBV5-8	15	TRBD1	TRBJ1-2	once
CASSEYRTGNTEAFF	TGTGCCAGCAGTGAATACAGGACGGGGAACACTGAAGCTTTCTTT	TRBV25-1	15	-	TRBJ1-1	-
CASTISANTEAFF	TGTGCCAGCACTATCTCGGCTAACACTGAAGCTTTCTTT	TRBV6-5	13	-	TRBJ1-1	-
CASSLREGPGTPLHF	TGTGCCAGCAGCCTTAGAGAAGGGCCTGGGACACCCCTCCACTTT	TRBV11-1	15	-	TRBJ1-6	-
CASSLETGVNQPQHF	TGTGCCAGCAGCTTGGAGACAGGCGTTAATCAGCCCCAGCATTTT	TRBV5-5	15	-	TRBJ1-5	-
CASSVRAVNGNTIYF	TGTGCCAGCAGCGTAAGGGCAGTTAATGGAAACACCATATATTTT	TRBV9	15	-	TRBJ1-3	-
CASSVAPEETQYF	TGTGCCAGCAGCGTAGCCCCGGAAGAGACCCAGTACTTC	TRBV9	13	-	TRBJ2-5	once
CASRREVNQPQHF	TGTGCCAGCCGCAGGGAGGTCAATCAGCCCCAGCATTTT	TRBV2	13	-	TRBJ1-5	-
CASSLAATGSGNSPLHF	TGTGCCAGCAGCTTGGCCGCTACAGGCTCGGGGAATTCACCCCTCCACTTT	TRBV5-6	17	-	TRBJ1-6	-
CASSRGDMGMTEAFF	TGTGCCAGCAGTAGGGGGGATATGGGGATGACTGAAGCTTTCTTT	TRBV14	15	-	TRBJ1-1	once
CASKRERNSYNEQFF	TGTGCCAGCAAGCGGGAGCGGAACTCCTACAATGAGCAGTTCTTC	TRBV6-5	15	TRBD2	TRBJ2-1	-